The 17 T cell receptor beta chains below all came from one sample that was sequenced in a study of blood T cell repertoires in COVID-19. The method was immunoSEQ multiplex PCR; TCRdb's version includes in-frame clones alone and lacks a portion of them. Among over 250,000 clones listed, approximately 79% were seen once. The sequencing sample was made of PBMCs or T cells enriched from blood (not recorded which). The source is a man aged 25 to 40 with acute COVID-19.

The rearrangement joins TRBV6-5 to TRBJ1-6, with TRBD1 as a possible D gene (6 bases). The CDR3 is 16 residues long. The germline CDR1 and CDR2 sequences are MNHEY and SVGAGI. Trimming removed 2 bases from V and 6 bases from J, with 14 bases in between. The CDR3 region has the DNA TGTGCCAGCAGTTACGGGGGCCGTAATACTAATTCACCCCTCCACTTT. This encodes CASSYGGRNTNSPLHF.

The V and J genes are TRBV4-3 and TRBJ1-6; D is uncertain. This CDR3 is 18 amino acids long. V gave up 4 bases and J gave up 7 bases, with 23 bases separating them. CDR1 is LGHNA and CDR2 is YSLEER in the germline V gene. The CDR3 DNA reads as TGCGCCAGCAGCCGCTCCGCGGTCGGGGTCGGGAGCAATTCACCCCTCCACTTT. Its translation is CASSRSAVGVGSNSPLHF.

This chain links TRBV28 with TRBJ2-1; tentative D call: TRBD1 (5 bases). The V end lost 3 bases, the J end lost 6 bases, and 9 bases lay between the germline ends. The CDR3 runs to 13 residues. The germline V gene has CDR1 MDHEN and CDR2 SYDVKM. In nucleotides, the CDR3 is TGTGCCAGCAGTTTTGGGGCCCGCAATGAGCAGTTCTTC. This translates into CASSFGARNEQFF. Full variable domain (rest looked up from reference TRBV28 and TRBJ2-1): DVKVTQSSRYLVKRTGEKVFLECVQDMDHENMFWYRQDPGLGLRLIYFSYDVKMKEKGDIPEGYSVSREKKERFSLILESASTNQTSMYLCASSFGARNEQFFGPGTRLTVL.

This chain uses TRBV28 with TRBJ1-5; unclear D gene. Trimming shortened V by 3 bases and J by 4 bases, and 10 bases separated the two germline ends. Germline CDR1 and CDR2: MDHEN and SYDVKM. This CDR3 spans 14 amino acids. DNA of the CDR3: TGTGCCAGCAGTTTTGGGTCAGGTAATCAGCCCCAGCATTTT. As protein: CASSFGSGNQPQHF.

V gene TRBV27 combines with J gene TRBJ1-4; 8 nucleotides line up with TRBD1. Germline V CDR1 and CDR2: MNHEY, SMNVEV (reference sequence). This CDR3 spans 16 amino acids. J was trimmed by 3 bases and V by 5 bases; bases with no gene match: 8. Here the CDR3 reads CASSPRQGRSNEKLFF. CDR3 DNA sequence: TGTGCCAGCAGTCCTCGACAGGGGCGCTCTAATGAAAAACTGTTTTTT.

The chain carries TRBV10-1 and TRBJ1-1, with TRBD1 as a possible D gene (6 bases). This CDR3 region has 13 residues. From germline, CDR1 is WNHNN and CDR2 SYGVQD (reference sequence). Trimming shortened V by 6 bases and J by 3 bases, and 11 bases separated the two germline ends. The CDR3, as DNA: TGCGCCAGCAGGAGCGCAGGGGACACTGAAGCTTTCTTT. Translation: CASRSAGDTEAFF.

The V gene is TRBV9, the J gene TRBJ1-6; D may be TRBD1 (6 bases). The CDR3 is 14 residues long. The ends were cut back, 4 bases at V and 6 bases at J, with 11 bases in the middle. The germline CDR1 and CDR2 sequences are SGDLS and YYNGEE. The CDR3 region has the DNA TGTGCCAGCAGCCCAACAGGGAGTAATTCACCCCTCCACTTT. Its protein product is CASSPTGSNSPLHF.

The chain carries TRBV11-2 and TRBJ2-5; the match to TRBD2 covers 7 bases. Germline V gene sequence: CDR1 SGHAT, CDR2 FQNNGV. J lost 5 bases, V lost 1 base, and 4 bases had no gene match. CDR3 length: 14 residues. The CDR3 sequence is CASSLGIGGETQYF. The DNA for the CDR3 is TGTGCCAGCAGCTTAGGGATCGGGGGGGAGACCCAGTACTTC.

The chain combines TRBV9 with TRBJ2-3; 12 bases are shared with TRBD2. The trim removed 3 bases at V and 2 bases at J, leaving 4 bases unmatched. Germline loops: CDR1 SGDLS, CDR2 YYNGEE. This CDR3 has 16 residues. The CDR3, as DNA: TGTGCCAGCAGCGCTTCTAGCGGGAGGGCCACAGATACGCAGTATTTT. Protein product: CASSASSGRATDTQYF.

The J gene is TRBJ1-1, the V gene TRBV5-4; perhaps TRBD1 as D (6 bases). Germline V gene lookup returns CDR1 SGHNT and CDR2 YYREEE (reference sequence). Trimming left V 2 bases short and J 0 bases short, with 17 bases between. CDR3 length equals 17 residues. CDR3 nucleotide sequence: TGTGCCAGCAGCTTAGGCGGTTTACAGGGCATGAACACTGAAGCTTTCTTT. Translating gives CASSLGGLQGMNTEAFF.

V is TRBV7-9 and J is TRBJ2-4; TRBD1 aligns across 9 bases. The CDR3 extends over 16 amino acids. The junction had 6 bases not matched to a gene; V was cut back by 5 bases and J by 1 base. In germline, CDR1 is SEHNR, CDR2 FQNEAQ (reference sequence). CDR3 amino acids: CASSRTGVDAKNIQYF. In DNA, the CDR3 is TGTGCCAGCAGCCGGACAGGGGTGGACGCCAAAAACATTCAGTACTTC.

The chain has TRBV7-2 and TRBJ1-6, with 7 positions matching TRBD1. The J segment lost 7 bases and the V segment lost 5 bases, leaving 11 bases of the junction unmatched. Germline assignment: CDR1 SGHTA and CDR2 FQGNSA. The CDR3 length is 16 residues. Here the CDR3 DNA reads TGTGCCAGCAGCCTAGTTCCGGACAGGAGAAATTCACCCCTCCACTTT. It translates to CASSLVPDRRNSPLHF.

The chain recombines TRBV29-1 with TRBJ2-3; 7 nucleotides match TRBD2. After removal of 7 bases from V and 1 base from J, the junction contained 8 bases not matched to a gene. The CDR3 has 14 amino acids. CDR1 is SQVTM, CDR2 ANQGSEA, per germline. For the CDR3, the DNA is TGCAGCGGCGGAGGTCGGGAGGGCACAGATACGCAGTATTTT. Residues: CSGGGREGTDTQYF.

The CDR3 bases are TGTGCCACCAGCGGACGGACATTTAGCACAGATACGCAGTATTTT. Translating gives CATSGRTFSTDTQYF. The chain is built from TRBV24-1 and TRBJ2-3; possible D gene TRBD1, 5 bases. Germline V gene data show CDR1 as KGHDR and CDR2 as SFDVKD. This CDR3 is 15 amino acids long. The germline V and J ends were trimmed by 7 bases and 0 bases, with 13 bases remaining between them.

The rearrangement joins TRBV19 to TRBJ1-1, with TRBD1 as a possible D gene (6 bases). The CDR3 contains 14 residues. V lost 3 bases, J lost 5 bases, and 13 bases lay in between. From germline, CDR1 is LNHDA and CDR2 SQIVND (reference sequence). As DNA, the CDR3 is TGTGCCAGTAGTATTGGACAGCTCCGGACTGAAGCTTTCTTT. Its protein is CASSIGQLRTEAFF.

The chain employs TRBV7-8 and TRBJ1-5, with 7 bases lining up with TRBD1. The V gene end was trimmed by 6 bases and the J gene end by 2 bases; junction bases not matched to a gene: 1. The CDR3 has 13 amino acids. The germline V gene has CDR1 SGHVS and CDR2 FQNEAQ. Here the CDR3 reads CASRTGRNQPQHF. The CDR3 coding sequence is TGTGCCAGCAGGACAGGGCGCAATCAGCCCCAGCATTTT.

The gene calls are TRBV10-3 and TRBJ1-1; D uncertain. The V end lost 5 bases, the J end lost 4 bases, and 11 bases lay between the germline ends. The germline CDR1 and CDR2 sequences are ENHRY and SYGVKD. The CDR3 is 13 amino acids. CDR3 coding DNA: TGTGCCATCAGTCCCCCGAGGAGCACTGAAGCTTTCTTT. This encodes CAISPPRSTEAFF.